This T cell receptor (beta chain) was found in a study of early T cells in non-severe SARS-CoV-2 infection. A word on this clonotype: What it binds is unknown.

Individual cDNA molecules were tagged with unique molecular identifiers, the study reported. TCRdb ran MiXCR on the 5' RACE reads and lists one entry per CDR3 protein. The data hold 60,000 or so distinct CDR3 sequences, with 10% to 15% observed a single time. General study findings and limits: Comparison of clonotypes with VDJdb favored anti-spike CD8 responses while missing private and CD4 specificities.

This clonotype was sampled from an adult who was a healthcare worker with PCR-confirmed SARS-CoV-2 infection or an uninfected control (not recorded which). The input for sequencing was whole blood, taken at baseline.

This chain's CDR3 is CSVYARGIESYEQYF. The CDR3 coding sequence is TGCAGCGTTTATGCTCGAGGGATAGAGAGCTACGAGCAGTACTTC. The V and J genes are TRBV29-1 and TRBJ2-7; weak D call: TRBD2 (5 bases). The CDR3 is 15 residues long. Germline V CDR1 and CDR2: SQVTM, ANQGSEA. Trimming pared 5 bases from V and 3 bases from J, leaving 20 bases between.